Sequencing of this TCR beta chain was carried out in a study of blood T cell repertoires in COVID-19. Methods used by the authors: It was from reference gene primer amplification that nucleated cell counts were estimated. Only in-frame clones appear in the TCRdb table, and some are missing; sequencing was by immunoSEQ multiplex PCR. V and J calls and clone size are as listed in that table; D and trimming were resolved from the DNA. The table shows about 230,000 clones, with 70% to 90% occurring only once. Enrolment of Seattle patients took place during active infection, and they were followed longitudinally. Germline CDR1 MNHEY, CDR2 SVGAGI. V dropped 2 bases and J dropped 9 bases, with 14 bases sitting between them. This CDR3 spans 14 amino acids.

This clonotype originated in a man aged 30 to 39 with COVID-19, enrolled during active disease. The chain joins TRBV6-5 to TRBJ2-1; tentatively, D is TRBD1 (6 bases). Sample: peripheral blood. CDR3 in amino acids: CASSYGQGISEQFF. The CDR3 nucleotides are TGTGCCAGCAGTTACGGGCAGGGGATATCTGAGCAGTTCTTC.